This note documents a single T cell receptor (beta chain) sequence. This clonotype was counted a few times. Its specific antigen is unknown. Qualities for individual bases were not recorded, and no much larger clone is one base off. Library prep was done by PCR. For sequencing, an Illumina HiSeq 2500 was employed. TCR libraries were prepared with molecular barcoding, using unique molecular identifiers to normalize TCRbeta repertoire quantification. Clones were called with MiXCR by TCRdb after fastp trimmed the public reads at Q25, and only in-frame beta chains were retained. CDR3 protein duplicates are merged, each entry listing the most common genes and DNA. Recorded for this sample are roughly 350,000 distinct CDR3 sequences; 10% of them occurred a single time. Together, the top ten hold around 2.5% of the sample. This entry belongs to a study of T-cell reconstitution after alpha-beta-depleted transplantation in children (TCRdb year 2016). Study-wide context: Using TCR repertoire profiling, the study quantitatively followed how T-cell immune reconstitution unfolded in children after TCRalphabeta/CD19-depleted allogeneic hematopoietic cell transplantation.

The germline V gene gives CDR1 as MGHRA and CDR2 as YSYEKL. V is cut by 3 bases and J by 7 bases, and the space between the germline ends is 18 bases. The CDR3 goes from the cysteine to the phenylalanine over 16 residues. The sequence is cut down to CDR3 DNA, 48 bases in frame from base 1. Material: PBMCs from the stem cell graft donor, obtained from the stem cell graft. Recombination connected TRBV4-1 to TRBJ2-2, with a weak D call of TRBD1 (6 bases match). The TCR originated in a human donor who donated a stem cell graft to a child with acute lymphoblastic leukemia. The DNA reads TGCGCCAGCAGCCAGGTCCCGGGACAAGATTACGGGGAGCTGTTTTTT. The resulting protein is CASSQVPGQDYGELFF.